The T cell receptor (beta chain) under discussion was sequenced for a study of shared clonotypes between healthy human individuals. Method: immunoSEQ multiplex PCR; TCRdb's copy keeps in-frame clones and lacks some. Here the sample spans roughly 2 million clones, around 95% being singletons. Germline V lookup: CDR1 SNHLY, CDR2 FYNNEI. Between the trimmed V and J ends, which lost 6 bases and 1 base, there was a span of 10 bases. The CDR3 is 14 residues long. The donors, healthy adults who were HIV-negative, had experienced no recent acute infections or vaccinations. Each donor was a Caucasian adult residing in Nashville, Tennessee. The authors divided CD4+ cells into CD45RA+ naive and CD45RA-negative memory subsets.

The TCR originated in a man younger than 35 in good health. The rearrangement uses TRBV2 and TRBJ2-4; D not certain. The sample comprised naive CD4+ T cells sorted from blood. Subset described: CD45RA+ positively selected. The CDR3 sequence: CASRRTEAKNIQYF. CDR3 nucleotide sequence: TGTGCCAGCAGAAGAACGGAGGCCAAAAACATTCAGTACTTC.